This entry concerns a single T cell receptor beta chain. This receptor's antigen is unknown. No base-level quality is on record; no much larger clone is a single base apart. The data stem from a study of blood T cell repertoires in COVID-19 (dated by TCRdb to about 2020). Turning to the overall study: The collaborator samples originated in the United States, Italy and Spain and spanned the acute and convalescent phases of COVID-19. The dataset comprised deeply sampled blood TCRbeta repertoires from subjects exposed to, actively infected with, or recovered from COVID-19. The sample metadata nearly always contained a de-identified subject ID, COVID-19 status, age in years and sex. The repertoires were made available in a free public database intended to serve as a resource for research on the immune response to SARS-CoV-2. The samples were drawn from the first 160 participants of the ongoing ImmuneRACE study and from under 1,500 subjects provided by 6 global collaborators. HLA class I and class II types, where available, came from metadata supplied by the sample provider rather than from assay-based typing. The material from the prospective study consisted of cDNA or gDNA derived from T cells, B-cell-depleted T cells, or PBMCs.

Points the paper makes about the study in general: How much clinical and demographic metadata was included differed by source and by participant, and the metadata was provided uncurated.

V was cut back by 6 bases and J by 0 bases, leaving a gap of 8 bases between them. The CDR3 goes from the cysteine to the phenylalanine over 13 residues. The sequence is cut down to CDR3 DNA, 39 bases in frame from base 1. CDR1 MDHEN and CDR2 SYDVKM were looked up in the germline V gene. The immunoSEQ Assay, a bias-controlled multiplex PCR, was used to amplify TCRbeta CDR3 regions from genomic DNA. The published analysis was carried out like this. Nucleated cell counts per sample were estimated from amplification of reference gene primers within the assay. To quantify the absolute abundance of each unique TCRbeta CDR3 rearrangement, sequence reads were collapsed and filtered. For each sample, productive Simpson clonality was calculated as the square root of Simpson's diversity index across productive rearrangements. The table comes from immuneACCESS by way of TCRdb, which keeps in-frame sequences with V and J called. Part of the clones is missing from these tables; in studies checked, under half for an unresolved V gene and the rest for unknown reasons. The DNA was the basis for D and trimming; V, J and clone size are from that table. The sample includes 260,000 or so clones, with 83% observed a single time. The ten largest clones add up to 5% to 6% of the sample.

The collaborating institutions used their own protocols to collect whole blood in K2EDTA tubes. For TCRbeta analysis, collaborators shipped samples in one of three forms: frozen whole blood, isolated PBMCs, or DNA extracted from either of those sample types. The receptor was isolated from a man aged 80 or over with acute or convalescent COVID-19. Material for sequencing was peripheral blood. The V gene is TRBV28 and the J gene is TRBJ1-1, with an unclear D gene assignment. The CDR3 is CASRDGVNTEAFF. Here is the DNA: TGTGCCAGCAGGGACGGGGTGAACACTGAAGCTTTCTTT.